Listed below are T cell receptor beta chains from one sample, sequenced in a study of Graves' ophthalmopathy and Graves' hyperthyroidism. TCRdb independently ran MiXCR on the multiplex PCR reads; one entry per CDR3 protein. The sample lists about 620,000 distinct CDR3 sequences, about 24% occurring once. Sequencing was carried out using peripheral blood. The receptors come from a woman aged 18-29 years with stable Graves' hyperthyroidism. Some clones in this sample may be carry-over from other donors' samples. The CDR3 runs from the conserved cysteine through the conserved F or W. A D gene is named only where the DNA matches it firmly. Only part of the rows carry a size: once, few, many, or a class if the clone is expanded.

DNA	CDR3	size	D	V	J
TGTGCCAGTAGTACGGGACAGGGGGACTATGGCTACACCTTC	CASSTGQGDYGYTF	many	TRBD1	TRBV19	TRBJ1-2
TGCAGTGCTAGAAAACTAGCGGATACCGGGGAGCTGTTTTTT	CSARKLADTGELFF	-	TRBD2	TRBV20-1	TRBJ2-2
TGTGCCAGCAGCGGGACCTCCTCTGGAAACACCATATATTTT	CASSGTSSGNTIYF	many	-	TRBV7-9	TRBJ1-3
TGTGCCAGCAGGAACAGGGGGCATGCCAAAAACATTCAGTACTTC	CASRNRGHAKNIQYF	many	TRBD1	TRBV2	TRBJ2-4
TGTGCCAGCAGCGTAGGCACCCTAACCTACGAGCAGTACTTC	CASSVGTLTYEQYF	many	-	TRBV9	TRBJ2-7
TGTGCCAGCAGTTACACCTGGGTGTACACTGAAGCTTTCTTT	CASSYTWVYTEAFF	few	-	TRBV6-2/TRBV6-3	TRBJ1-1
TGTGCCCCGCACGACATTCAGTACTTC	CAPHDIQYF	few	-	TRBV6-1	TRBJ2-4
TGTGCCAGTAGGTTCGCCGGGACACATAACTATGGCTACACCTTC	CASRFAGTHNYGYTF	-	-	TRBV19	TRBJ1-2
TGTGCCAGCAGTTCCCAGCACGGTAATCGTTACTACGAGCAGTACTTC	CASSSQHGNRYYEQYF	-	-	TRBV11-2	TRBJ2-7
TGCGCCAGCAGTAAAGGACAGGTCCAACTGGAGACCCAGTACTTC	CASSKGQVQLETQYF	many	TRBD1	TRBV5-1	TRBJ2-5
TGTGCCAGCAGTGAAGAGGGGACAGGGGGCCCTGAAGCTTTCTTT	CASSEEGTGGPEAFF	many	TRBD1	TRBV6-1	TRBJ1-1
TGTGCCGGCAGGATGTCGCCCGATCAGCCCCAGCATTTT	CAGRMSPDQPQHF	many	-	TRBV6-1	TRBJ1-5
TGTGCCAGCAGTCCTACTCTAGCGGGAGGGCAAGAGACCCAGTACTTC	CASSPTLAGGQETQYF	few	TRBD2	TRBV5-4	TRBJ2-5
TGCAGCGTGGGACAGCCTTCCTCCTACGAGCAGTACTTC	CSVGQPSSYEQYF	many	TRBD1	TRBV29-1	TRBJ2-7
TGCAGCGTGGCCGAGGGGGCGGCGGGGGAGACCCAGTACTTC	CSVAEGAAGETQYF	many	-	TRBV29-1	TRBJ2-5
TGTGCCAGCAATGGCAATGACAGGGGATATGGTGGCTACACCTTC	CASNGNDRGYGGYTF	many	TRBD1	TRBV6-1	TRBJ1-2
TGTGCCAGTGGAGCCGGGACTAGTGGGCGGGGGACCCAGTACTTC	CASGAGTSGRGTQYF	many	TRBD2	TRBV6-5	TRBJ2-5
TGCGCCAGCAGCTTTCTGGCTAGCGGTGAAGAGACCCAGTACTTC	CASSFLASGEETQYF	-	TRBD2	TRBV5-1	TRBJ2-5
TGTGCCAGCAGCTTTAGGGGGGGTGGGGCCAACGTCCTGACTTTC	CASSFRGGGANVLTF	many	-	TRBV5-4	TRBJ2-6
TGTGCCAGCAGTCCTTGGACAGGCAACACTGAAGCTTTCTTT	CASSPWTGNTEAFF	many	TRBD1	TRBV27	TRBJ1-1
TGTGCCAGTAGTATGATAACAGGGGTCCCCTATGAGACCCAGTACTTC	CASSMITGVPYETQYF	many	TRBD1	TRBV19	TRBJ2-5
TGTGCCAGCAGCCAACCCGTGGGTGTTGGGGAGCTGTTTTTT	CASSQPVGVGELFF	few	-	TRBV4-2	TRBJ2-2
TGTGCCAGCAGTGAAGGGACTAGCGGGAGGGCCTTGTACTTC	CASSEGTSGRALYF	few	TRBD2	TRBV6-1	TRBJ2-7
TGCAGCACAAAGAACACTGAAGCTTTCTTT	CSTKNTEAFF	few	-	TRBV29-1	TRBJ1-1
TGTGCCACCAGCAGAGAGGCCGGTTTGCAGACCCAGTACTTC	CATSREAGLQTQYF	few	-	TRBV15	TRBJ2-5
TGTGCCAGCAGTGCAGACCTGGGGCCCCTCCACTTT	CASSADLGPLHF	few	-	TRBV12-3/TRBV12-4	TRBJ1-6
TGTGCCAGCAGTGAAGAAACAGGGGGTTCCTCACCCCTCCACTTT	CASSEETGGSSPLHF	few	TRBD1	TRBV6-1	TRBJ1-6
TGTGCCAGCAGGCTTCAGGGGTACAATGAGAAGTTCTTC	CASRLQGYNEKFF	-	-	TRBV6-5	TRBJ2-1
TGCAGCGTTGAATTATTATCGGTGAACACTGAAGCTTTCTTT	CSVELLSVNTEAFF	few	-	TRBV29-1	TRBJ1-1
TGTGCCAGCAGCATTAGCGGGAGAAGTTACGAGCAGTACTTC	CASSISGRSYEQYF	-	TRBD2	TRBV7-2	TRBJ2-7
TGCAGTGCTAGAGATAGGGAGTACGGCTACACCTTC	CSARDREYGYTF	many	-	TRBV20-1	TRBJ1-2
TGCAGTGCTACCAGGGGCCAAGAGACCCAGTACTTC	CSATRGQETQYF	many	-	TRBV20-1	TRBJ2-5
TGTGCCAGCAGCTTAGGCCAGCGAAACTATAATTCACCCCTCCACTTT	CASSLGQRNYNSPLHF	-	-	TRBV13	TRBJ1-6
TGTGCCAGCAGCGGGGGTGAAGCTTTCTTT	CASSGGEAFF	-	-	TRBV2	TRBJ1-1
TGTGCCAGCAACCCCCCCGGCAGGATGAACACTGGAGCTTTCTTT	CASNPPGRMNTGAFF	few	-	TRBV6-1	TRBJ1-1